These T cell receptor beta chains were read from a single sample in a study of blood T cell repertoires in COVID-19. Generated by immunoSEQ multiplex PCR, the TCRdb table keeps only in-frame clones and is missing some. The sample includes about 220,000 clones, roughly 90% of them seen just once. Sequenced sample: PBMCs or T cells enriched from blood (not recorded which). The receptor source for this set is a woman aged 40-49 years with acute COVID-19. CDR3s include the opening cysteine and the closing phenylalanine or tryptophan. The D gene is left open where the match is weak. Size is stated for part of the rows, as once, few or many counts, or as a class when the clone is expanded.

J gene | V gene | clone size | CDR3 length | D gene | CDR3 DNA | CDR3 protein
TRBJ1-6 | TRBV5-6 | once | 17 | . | TGTGCCAGCAGCTTTTTAGGGCGGGGGGTGATTAATTCACCCCTCCACTTT | CASSFLGRGVINSPLHF
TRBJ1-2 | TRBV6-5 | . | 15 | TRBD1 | TGTGCCAGCAGGCAGGGACAGGGGCTAAACTATGGCTACACCTTC | CASRQGQGLNYGYTF
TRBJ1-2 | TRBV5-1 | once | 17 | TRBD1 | TGCGCCAGCAGCTTCGATATCGACAGGGGAGGTTACTATGGCTACACCTTC | CASSFDIDRGGYYGYTF
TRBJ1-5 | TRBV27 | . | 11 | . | TGTGCCAGCAGTTCGGGGGTGGCCCAGCATTTT | CASSSGVAQHF
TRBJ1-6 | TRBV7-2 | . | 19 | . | TGTGCCAGCAGCCTACTAGTCTTTAAAGGGAACTCCTATAATTCACCCCTCCACTTT | CASSLLVFKGNSYNSPLHF
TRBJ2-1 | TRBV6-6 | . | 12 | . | TGTGCCAGCAGTTACTCTTCGAATGAGCAGTTCTTC | CASSYSSNEQFF
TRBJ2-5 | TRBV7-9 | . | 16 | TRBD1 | TGTGCCAGCAGCTTGGGACAGGGGTTTCTCGCTGAGACCCAGTACTTC | CASSLGQGFLAETQYF
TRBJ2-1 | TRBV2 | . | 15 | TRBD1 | TGTGCCAGCAGTGAAGGGACAGGAGTCTACAATGAGCAGTTCTTC | CASSEGTGVYNEQFF
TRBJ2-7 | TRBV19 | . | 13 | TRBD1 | TGTGCCAGTAGTCTTGACAGGGAGAAAGAGCAGTACTTC | CASSLDREKEQYF
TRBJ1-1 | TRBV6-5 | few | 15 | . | TGTGCCACCGGAGAGACAGCTACGATGAACACTGAAGCTTTCTTT | CATGETATMNTEAFF
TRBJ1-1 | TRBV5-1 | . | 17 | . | TGCGCCAGCAGCTTAACCCCCCATGGGCCTCTGAACACTGAAGCTTTCTTT | CASSLTPHGPLNTEAFF
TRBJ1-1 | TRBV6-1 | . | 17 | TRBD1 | TGTGCCAGCAGTGCACCCGGGACAGGGCGTCTAAACACTGAAGCTTTCTTT | CASSAPGTGRLNTEAFF
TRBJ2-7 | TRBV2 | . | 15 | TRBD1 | TGTGCCAGCATTAAAAGGACAGGGGGCGCGTACGAGCAGTACTTC | CASIKRTGGAYEQYF
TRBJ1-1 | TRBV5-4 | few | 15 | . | TGTGCCAGCAGCTTGGTACGGGCGGGGAACACTGAAGCTTTCTTT | CASSLVRAGNTEAFF
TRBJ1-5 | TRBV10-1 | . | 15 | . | TGCGCCAGCTCAAATGCGGGATGGAGCAATCAGCCCCAGCATTTT | CASSNAGWSNQPQHF
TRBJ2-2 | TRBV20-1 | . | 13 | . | TGCAGTGCTAGTAACTCGGACACCGGGGAGCTGTTTTTT | CSASNSDTGELFF
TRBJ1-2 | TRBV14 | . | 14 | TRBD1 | TGTGCCAGCAGCCAAGATAGAGGGGACAGGGGCTACACCTTC | CASSQDRGDRGYTF
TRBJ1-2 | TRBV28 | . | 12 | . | TGTGCCAGCAGTTCAGGGGTCTATGGCTACACCTTC | CASSSGVYGYTF
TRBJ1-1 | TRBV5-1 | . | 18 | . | TGCGCCAGCAGCTTGGGGCGGTTTCCGCTGCCCATGAACACTGAAGCTTTCTTT | CASSLGRFPLPMNTEAFF
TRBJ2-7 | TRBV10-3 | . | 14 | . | TGTGCCATCAGTCCTGGGACTCTCTTCAGCGAGCAGTACTTC | CAISPGTLFSEQYF
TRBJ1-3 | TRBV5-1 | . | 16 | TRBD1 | TGCGCCAGCAGCGGAAGCGGGACAGGGTACGGAAACACCATATATTTT | CASSGSGTGYGNTIYF
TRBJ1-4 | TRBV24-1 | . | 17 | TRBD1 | TGTGCCACCAGTGATAGTAGACAGGGGTCCGGGAATGAAAAACTGTTTTTT | CATSDSRQGSGNEKLFF
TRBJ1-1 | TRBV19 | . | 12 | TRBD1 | TGTGCCAGTAGACAGGGGGTCACTGAAGCTTTCTTT | CASRQGVTEAFF
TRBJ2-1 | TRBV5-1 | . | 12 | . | TGCGCCAGCAGGGAGGTGAGAGACGAGCAGTTCTTC | CASREVRDEQFF